One and the same sample provided the 6 T cell receptor beta chains below, sequenced in a study of T cell responses to AZD1222 COVID-19 vaccine. Only in-frame clones appear in the TCRdb table, and some are missing; sequencing was by immunoSEQ multiplex PCR. The profile shows about 160,000 clones, about 88% of them singletons. The input for sequencing was peripheral blood, taken on day 0 of AZD1222 vaccination. The receptors were sampled from an adult in good health.

The rearrangement links TRBV5-4 to TRBJ2-3; TRBD1 aligns across 7 bases. V lost 2 bases and J lost 2; bases outside the gene matches: 5. Germline CDR1 reads SGHNT; CDR2 reads YYREEE (reference sequence). The CDR3 is made up of 15 amino acids. CDR3 residues: CASSLSTGDTDTQYF. In nucleotides, the CDR3 is TGTGCCAGCAGCTTAAGTACAGGGGACACAGATACGCAGTATTTT.

The chain employs TRBV29-1 and TRBJ1-2; D unclear. V was shortened by 4 bases and J by 4 bases, with 7 bases between the two germline ends. Germline CDR1 and CDR2: SQVTM and ANQGSEA. This CDR3 has 11 amino acids. This CDR3 is CSVVTAYGYTF. CDR3 coding DNA: TGCAGCGTTGTAACGGCCTATGGCTACACCTTC. Using reference TRBV29-1 and TRBJ1-2 for the parts outside the CDR3, the full variable domain is SAVISQKPSRDICQRGTSLTIQCQVDSQVTMMFWYRQQPGQSLTLIATANQGSEATYESGFVIDKFPISRPNLTFSTLTVSNMSPEDSSIYLCSVVTAYGYTFGSGTRLTVV.

This chain uses TRBV19 with TRBJ1-1, with D unclear. This CDR3 is built from 14 residues. Germline V gene lookup returns CDR1 LNHDA and CDR2 SQIVND (reference sequence). V was cut by 5 bases and J by 5 bases, with 15 bases left in between. The CDR3 loop is CASSPHEVVTEAFF. The CDR3, as DNA: TGTGCCAGTAGTCCCCATGAGGTTGTTACTGAAGCTTTCTTT.

The rearrangement uses TRBV7-9 and TRBJ1-4; 7 bases line up with TRBD1. Germline CDR1 reads SEHNR; CDR2 reads FQNEAQ (reference sequence). The CDR3 is 15 amino acids. V shed 3 bases and J 4 bases; nucleotides not matched to a gene: 5. DNA for the CDR3: TGTGCCAGCAGCTTCCCAGGGACAGTTAATGAAAAACTGTTTTTT. Its translation: CASSFPGTVNEKLFF. The entire variable domain, with the rest obtained from reference TRBV7-9 and TRBJ1-4, is as follows: DTGVSQNPRHKITKRGQNVTFRCDPISEHNRLYWYRQTLGQGPEFLTYFQNEAQLEKSRLLSDRFSAERPKGSFSTLEIQRTEQGDSAMYLCASSFPGTVNEKLFFGSGTQLSVL.

J is TRBJ2-4 and V is TRBV5-4, with D possibly being TRBD1 (5 bases). Germline CDR1 is SGHNT and CDR2 is YYREEE (reference sequence). The CDR3 is made up of 15 amino acids. Trimming cost V 1 base and J 0 bases, with 8 bases left between them. CDR3 DNA sequence: TGTGCCAGCAGCTTGCAGGGATTAGCCAAAAACATTCAGTACTTC. Amino acid sequence: CASSLQGLAKNIQYF.

With regard to this clone: Other DNA sequences in the same sample also yield this CDR3. The genes are TRBV28 and TRBJ2-7; D is perhaps TRBD2 (6 bases). With 3 bases removed from V and 2 bases from J, the gap between germline ends came to 11 bases. Germline values: CDR1 MDHEN, CDR2 SYDVKM. CDR3 length: 14 residues. CDR3 region: CASSLGGPPYEQYF. Here the CDR3 DNA reads TGTGCCAGCAGTTTGGGAGGTCCGCCCTACGAGCAGTACTTC.